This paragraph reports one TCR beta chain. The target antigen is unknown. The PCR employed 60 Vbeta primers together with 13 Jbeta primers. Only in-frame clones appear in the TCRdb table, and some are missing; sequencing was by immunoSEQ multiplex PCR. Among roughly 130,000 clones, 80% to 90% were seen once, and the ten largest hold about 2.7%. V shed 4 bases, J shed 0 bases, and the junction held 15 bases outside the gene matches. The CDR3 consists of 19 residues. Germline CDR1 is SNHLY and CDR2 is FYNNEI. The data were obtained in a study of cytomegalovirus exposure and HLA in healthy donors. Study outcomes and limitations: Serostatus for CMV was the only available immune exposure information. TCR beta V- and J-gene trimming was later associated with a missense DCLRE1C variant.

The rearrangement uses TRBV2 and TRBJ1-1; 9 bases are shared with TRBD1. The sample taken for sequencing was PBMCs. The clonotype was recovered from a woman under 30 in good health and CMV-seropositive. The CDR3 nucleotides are TGTGCCAGCAGTGGTCTTTCGGGGGACAGGGTTTTTATGAACACTGAAGCTTTCTTT. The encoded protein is CASSGLSGDRVFMNTEAFF.